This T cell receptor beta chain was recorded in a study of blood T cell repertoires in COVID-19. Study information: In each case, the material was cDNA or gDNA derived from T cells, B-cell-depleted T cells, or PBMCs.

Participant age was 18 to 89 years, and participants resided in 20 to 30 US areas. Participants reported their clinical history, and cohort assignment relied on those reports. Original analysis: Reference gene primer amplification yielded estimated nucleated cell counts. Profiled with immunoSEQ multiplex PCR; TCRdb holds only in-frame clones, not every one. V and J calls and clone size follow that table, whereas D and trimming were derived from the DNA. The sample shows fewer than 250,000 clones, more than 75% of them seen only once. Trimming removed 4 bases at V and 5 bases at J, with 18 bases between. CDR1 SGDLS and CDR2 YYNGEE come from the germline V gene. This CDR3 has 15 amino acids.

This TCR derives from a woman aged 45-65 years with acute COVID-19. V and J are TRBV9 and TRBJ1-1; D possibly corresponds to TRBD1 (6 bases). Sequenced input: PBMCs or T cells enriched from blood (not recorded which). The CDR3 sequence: CASSLPGDPATEAFF. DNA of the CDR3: TGTGCCAGCAGCCTTCCAGGGGACCCCGCAACTGAAGCTTTCTTT.